This entry concerns a single T cell receptor (beta chain). The data belong to a study of cytomegalovirus exposure and HLA in healthy donors. This PCR relied on a set of 60 Vbeta primers and 13 Jbeta primers. The protocol was immunoSEQ multiplex PCR, while the TCRdb copy is restricted to in-frame clones and leaves out a portion. Here the sample spans over 150,000 clones, 68% being singletons. V shed 3 bases and J shed 6 bases, with 24 bases lying between them. The CDR3 loop spans 17 amino acids. The sample was PBMCs. This TCR was sampled from a woman between 40 and 55 years old in good health and CMV-seropositive. The chain links TRBV23-1 to TRBJ2-7; tentative D call: TRBD1 (7 bases). TRBV23-1 is designated an ORF whose function remains uncertain. The CDR3 DNA follows: TGCGCCAGCAGTCACCCCACATCCACCAGGGGGGCCTTCGAGCAGTACTTC. It is translated as CASSHPTSTRGAFEQYF.